One sample yielded the 4 T cell receptor beta chains listed below, sequenced in a study of cytomegalovirus exposure and HLA in healthy donors. It was with 60 Vbeta and 13 Jbeta primers that the PCR ran. The assay was immunoSEQ multiplex PCR, and TCRdb's table has in-frame clones only and misses some. The table shows around 130,000 clones, with roughly two thirds occurring only once. Material: PBMCs. The receptors stem from a man in his thirties or forties in good health and CMV-seropositive.

The genes are TRBV4-1 and TRBJ2-7; D might be TRBD1 (5 bases). The CDR3 totals 19 residues. The germline V and J ends were trimmed by 2 bases and 2 bases, with 25 bases remaining between them. CDR1 and CDR2 (germline): MGHRA, YSYEKL. CDR3 sequence (DNA): TGCGCCAGCAGCCAAAACCTACGACAGTTGGCAGCAACACCCTACGAGCAGTACTTC. Protein: CASSQNLRQLAATPYEQYF.

In this sample, this clone turned up a few times. This chain joins TRBV2 and TRBJ1-2; TRBD1 matches 9 bases. This CDR3 is 14 amino acids long. With 6 bases clipped from V and 5 bases from J, the junction kept 7 bases outside the gene matches. Germline V gene lookup returns CDR1 SNHLY and CDR2 FYNNEI. DNA of the CDR3: TGTGCCAGCAGGTGGGACAGGGACTTATATGGCTACACCTTC. Translation: CASRWDRDLYGYTF.

This clone was picked up one time. The chain couples TRBV7-2 to TRBJ2-1, with 12 bases lining up with TRBD2. Germline V gene sequence: CDR1 SGHTA, CDR2 FQGNSA. The CDR3 has 15 residues. Losses at the gene ends were 5 bases for V and 3 bases for J; bases not matched to a gene: 2. The CDR3 sequence: CASSRTSGNYNEQFF. The DNA for the CDR3 is TGTGCCAGCAGCCGGACTAGCGGGAACTACAATGAGCAGTTCTTC.

The chain links TRBV18 to TRBJ1-5; D gene unclear. CDR1 and CDR2 from the germline V gene are KGHSH and LQKENI. The CDR3 is 17 residues long. Deletions cut 2 bases from V and 2 bases from J, with 16 bases between. The CDR3 sequence is CASSPYQVPSGNQPQHF. The CDR3 nucleotides are TGTGCCAGCTCACCATATCAAGTTCCGAGTGGCAATCAGCCCCAGCATTTT.